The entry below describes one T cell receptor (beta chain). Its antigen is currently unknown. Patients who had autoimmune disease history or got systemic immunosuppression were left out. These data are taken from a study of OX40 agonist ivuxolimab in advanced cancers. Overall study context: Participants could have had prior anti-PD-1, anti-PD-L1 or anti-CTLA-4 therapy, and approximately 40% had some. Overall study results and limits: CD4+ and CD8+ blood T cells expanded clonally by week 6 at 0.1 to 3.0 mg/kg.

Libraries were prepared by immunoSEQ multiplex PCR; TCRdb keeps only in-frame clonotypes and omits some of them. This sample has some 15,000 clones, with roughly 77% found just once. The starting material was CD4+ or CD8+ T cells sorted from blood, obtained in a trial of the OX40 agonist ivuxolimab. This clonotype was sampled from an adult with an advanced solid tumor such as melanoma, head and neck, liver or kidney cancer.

The CDR3 coding sequence is TGTGCCAGCAGTACCGGGACAGGAGCTTTCTTT. It specifies CASSTGTGAFF. The chain employs TRBV6-5 and TRBJ1-1, with 8 nucleotides matching TRBD1. Per the germline V gene, CDR1 is MNHEY and CDR2 is SVGAGI. CDR3 length: 11 residues. V dropped 5 bases and J dropped 10; count of bases not matched to a gene: 3.